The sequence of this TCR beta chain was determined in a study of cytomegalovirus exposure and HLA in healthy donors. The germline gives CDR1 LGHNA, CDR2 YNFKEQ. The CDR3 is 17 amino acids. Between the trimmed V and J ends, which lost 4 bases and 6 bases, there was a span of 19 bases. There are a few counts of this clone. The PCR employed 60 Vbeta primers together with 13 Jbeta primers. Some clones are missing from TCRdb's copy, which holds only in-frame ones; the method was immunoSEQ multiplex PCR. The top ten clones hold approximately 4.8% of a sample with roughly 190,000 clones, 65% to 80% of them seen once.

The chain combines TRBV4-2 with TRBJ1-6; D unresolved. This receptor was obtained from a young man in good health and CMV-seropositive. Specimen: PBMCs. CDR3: CASSPSAGREGNSPLHF. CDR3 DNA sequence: TGTGCCAGCAGCCCTTCGGCTGGGCGTGAGGGTAATTCACCCCTCCACTTT.